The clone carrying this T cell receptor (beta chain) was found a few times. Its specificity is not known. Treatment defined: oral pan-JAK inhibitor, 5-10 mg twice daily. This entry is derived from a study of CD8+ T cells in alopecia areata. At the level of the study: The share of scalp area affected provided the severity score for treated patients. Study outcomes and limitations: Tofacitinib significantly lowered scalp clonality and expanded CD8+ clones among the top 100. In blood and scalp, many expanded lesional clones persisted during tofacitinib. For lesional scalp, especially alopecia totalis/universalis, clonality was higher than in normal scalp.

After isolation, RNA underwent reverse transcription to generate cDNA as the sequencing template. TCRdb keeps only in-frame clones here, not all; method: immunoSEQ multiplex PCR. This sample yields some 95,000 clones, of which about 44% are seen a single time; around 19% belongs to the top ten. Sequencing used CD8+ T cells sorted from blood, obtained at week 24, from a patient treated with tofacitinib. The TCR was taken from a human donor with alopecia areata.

CDR3 loop: CASSSLGDEQFF. CDR3 sequence (DNA): TGTGCCAGCAGCTCCCTCGGGGACGAGCAGTTCTTC. V usage is TRBV7-9 and J usage is TRBJ2-1; D is possibly TRBD1 or TRBD2 (5 bases each). Between the trimmed V and J ends, which lost 4 bases and 10 bases, there was a span of 11 bases. Germline V gene sequence: CDR1 SEHNR, CDR2 FQNEAQ (reference sequence). CDR3 length equals 12 residues.